The T cell receptor (beta chain) under discussion was sequenced for a study of read filtering for tumor transcriptome and immune sequencing. This clonotype was detected many times. This library used about 400 ng RNA and molecular barcoded adaptors spanning alpha/delta and beta/gamma chains. TCRdb fed the reads into MiXCR, producing one record per CDR3 protein. The table records tens of thousands of distinct CDR3 sequences, around 13% of them present only once. Germline values: CDR1 LGHNA, CDR2 YNFKEQ. Trimming shortened V by 4 bases and J by 2 bases, and 11 bases separated the two germline ends. This CDR3 spans 14 amino acids.

The rearrangement uses TRBV4-2 and TRBJ2-5; D call uncertain. The sequence was obtained from a donor at least 40 years old with multiple myeloma. Sequenced: a population of CD138-negative cells sorted from bone marrow. The CDR3, as DNA: TGTGCCAGCAGCCGCCCCTGGACGCAAGAGACCCAGTACTTC. Translating it yields CASSRPWTQETQYF.